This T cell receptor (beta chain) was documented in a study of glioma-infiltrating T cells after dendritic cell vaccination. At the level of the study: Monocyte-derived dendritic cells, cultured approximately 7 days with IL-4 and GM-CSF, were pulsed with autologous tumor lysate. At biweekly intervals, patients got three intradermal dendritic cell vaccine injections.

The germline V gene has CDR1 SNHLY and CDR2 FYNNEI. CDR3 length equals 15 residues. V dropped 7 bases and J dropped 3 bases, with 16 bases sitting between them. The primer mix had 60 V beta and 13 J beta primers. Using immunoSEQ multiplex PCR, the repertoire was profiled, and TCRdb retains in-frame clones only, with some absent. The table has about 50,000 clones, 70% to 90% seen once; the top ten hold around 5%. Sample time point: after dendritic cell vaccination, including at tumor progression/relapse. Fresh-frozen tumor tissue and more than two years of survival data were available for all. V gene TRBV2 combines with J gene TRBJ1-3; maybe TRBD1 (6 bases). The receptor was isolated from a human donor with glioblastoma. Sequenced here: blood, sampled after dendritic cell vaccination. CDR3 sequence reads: CASNLQGSLGNTIYF. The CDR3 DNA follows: TGTGCCAGCAATCTACAGGGATCCCTTGGAAACACCATATATTTT.